This T cell receptor (beta chain) is drawn from a study of regulatory T cells in long-lasting Graves disease. For the study at large: Graves' patients with a new diagnosis had received antithyroid drugs under 3 months. Findings and limits, study-wide: Segments TRBV28, TRBJ1-2 and TRBJ2-5 showed preferential usage in persistent disease.

Germline loops: CDR1 SGHTA, CDR2 FQGNSA. V lost 5 bases to trimming and J lost 4 bases; unmatched junction nucleotides: 8. The CDR3 has 17 residues. A note on this clonotype: Its antigen is still unknown.

Arm-PCR of CDR3 regions and iRepertoire HTBI primers were used to build TCR beta libraries. TCRdb processed the multiplex PCR reads anew with MiXCR; each CDR3 protein has one entry. Among about 620,000 distinct CDR3 sequences listed, 15% to 20% were seen once. Indicated time point: newly diagnosed GD, antithyroid drugs for less than 3 months. Extracted PBMC RNA gave rise to the TCR library. The same data also contributed to another study, on T cells in Graves' hyperthyroidism and ophthalmopathy.

The rearrangement joins TRBV7-2 to TRBJ2-2; 12 bases agree with TRBD2. The clonotype originates from a woman under 40 with Graves disease. The sequencing used peripheral blood mononuclear cells (PBMCs), collected at new diagnosis, from a patient treated with antithyroid drugs. Here the CDR3 DNA reads TGTGCCAGCAGCCTTCCGACTAGCGGGAGCCCCACCGGGGAGCTGTTTTTT. It encodes CASSLPTSGSPTGELFF.